These 10 T cell receptor beta chains were sequenced from one sample in a study of identical twins (dated by TCRdb to between 2015 and 2016). Library method: 5' RACE. Sequencing took place on an Illumina HiSeq 2000. TCRdb reworked the public reads: Q25 trimming with fastp, MiXCR clone assembly, productive beta chains retained. Each entry merges the rows of one CDR3 protein and shows their most common DNA and genes. Present in this sample are around 480,000 distinct CDR3 sequences, over 12% of which were seen just once. Together, the top ten hold 0.4% to 0.55% of the sample. These data were likewise used in another study, on yellow fever vaccine responses in identical twins.

Sample: CD4+ T cells sorted from blood. Source of these receptors: a woman younger than 30 in good health.

CDR3 DNA: TGCGCCAGCAGCTTGTTAACTAGCGGGAGTGGCGATGAGCAGTTCTTC. Protein: CASSLLTSGSGDEQFF. V is TRBV5-1 and J is TRBJ2-1; 11 bases are shared with TRBD2. J was trimmed by 8 bases and V by 1 base; bases with no gene match: 8. Germline loops: CDR1 SGHRS, CDR2 YFSETQ. The CDR3 runs 16 residues.

The V and J genes are TRBV5-1 and TRBJ2-7; D uncertain. Trimming took 4 bases from V and 5 from J, leaving 13 bases between them. Germline values: CDR1 SGHRS, CDR2 YFSETQ. The CDR3 totals 13 residues. The CDR3 region is CASSPGAPHEQYF. In nucleotides, the CDR3 is TGCGCCAGCAGCCCAGGCGCCCCTCACGAGCAGTACTTC.

The chain has TRBV6-2 or TRBV6-3 and TRBJ1-5; 7 nucleotides line up with TRBD1. Unmatched junction bases numbered 8, after V lost 8 bases and J lost 7 bases. The CDR3 consists of 13 residues. In germline, CDR1 is MNHEY, CDR2 SVGEGT. The chain's CDR3 is CASRRDSIQPQHF. For the CDR3, the DNA is TGTGCCAGCCGCCGGGACAGTATACAGCCCCAGCATTTT.

This clonotype has a handful of counts. The genes are TRBV20-1 and TRBJ2-3, with D unclear. Germline V gene lookup returns CDR1 DFQATT and CDR2 SNEGSKA (reference sequence). V was pared by 6 bases and J by 2 bases, with 15 bases between. The CDR3 totals 14 residues. The CDR3 sequence: CSAREWGSTDTQYF. CDR3 nucleotide sequence: TGCAGTGCCCGAGAGTGGGGTTCCACAGATACGCAGTATTTT.

This clonotype was counted a few times. V gene TRBV7-2 combines with J gene TRBJ1-2; tentative D call: TRBD1 (6 bases). The CDR3 consists of 15 residues. V was trimmed by 5 bases and J by 4 bases, leaving 17 bases between them. Germline values: CDR1 SGHTA, CDR2 FQGNSA. CDR3 sequence (DNA): TGTGCCAGCAGCCTAGGGGGACCCCCTGGCTATGGCTACACCTTC. Translation: CASSLGGPPGYGYTF.

The chain joins TRBV5-1 to TRBJ2-1; TRBD1 might be the D (5 bases). Between the trimmed V and J ends, which lost 0 bases and 4 bases, there was a span of 14 bases. Germline V gene sequence: CDR1 SGHRS, CDR2 YFSETQ. The length of the CDR3 is 16 residues. The CDR3 sequence: CASSLELGGQYNEQFF. The DNA for the CDR3 is TGCGCCAGCAGCTTGGAGTTGGGCGGACAATACAATGAGCAGTTCTTC.

Note on this clonotype: One junction end disagrees with the germline gene, perhaps due to a read error. The chain carries TRBV7-7 and TRBJ2-1; D gene unclear. CDR1 is SSHAT, CDR2 FNYEAQ, per germline (reference sequence). The CDR3 extends over 14 amino acids. CDR3 in DNA: TGTGCTAGCAGCCCAGTTCCCGGCGTATACGAGCAGTTCTTC. Amino acid sequence: CASSPVPGVYEQFF.

This chain connects TRBV7-9 to TRBJ1-6; a possible D gene is TRBD1 (5 bases). The V and J ends lost 4 bases and 7 bases respectively, with 17 bases between them. The germline V gene has CDR1 SEHNR and CDR2 FQNEAQ (reference sequence). CDR3 length: 16 residues. The CDR3 DNA follows: TGTGCCAGCAGCTCGCCCGCCGGGACGGAAAATTCACCCCTCCACTTT. Translating it yields CASSSPAGTENSPLHF.

This chain uses TRBV14 with TRBJ2-1; maybe TRBD2 (7 bases). V lost 2 bases and J lost 14, with 13 bases in between. Germline values: CDR1 SGHDN, CDR2 FVKESK. This CDR3 is built from 12 residues. CDR3 DNA: TGTGCCAGCAGCCAACCGGGGGGCAAGGAGTTCTTC. Amino acids: CASSQPGGKEFF.

This clonotype was seen a few times. The chain joins TRBV11-1 to TRBJ2-2; 11 bases agree with TRBD2. Germline V lookup: CDR1 SGHAT, CDR2 FQDESV (reference sequence). Losses at the gene ends were 5 bases for V and 1 base for J; bases not matched to a gene: 9. The length of the CDR3 is 18 residues. CDR3 bases: TGTGCCAGCAGCCCGCCGGGACTAGCGGCTTTGAACACCGGGGAGCTGTTTTTT. It is translated as CASSPPGLAALNTGELFF.